The clone carrying this T cell receptor (beta chain) was counted between two and nine times. Its antigen is unidentified. Every isolated RNA sample was fully reverse transcribed, so sequencing captured expressed TCRB transcripts. The repertoire was sequenced with immunoSEQ multiplex PCR; TCRdb's copy has only in-frame clones and lacks some. The sample consists of about 170,000 clones, approximately 8% of them appearing once. The record originates from a study of beta chain features in type 1 diabetes. Study observations and caveats: Researchers report that Type 1 diabetes patients had moderately but significantly shorter TCRB CDR3s across all four CD4+ subsets. The VDJ junctions of type 1 diabetes patients carried fewer insertions and more deletions.

The receptor comes from a man aged 18-30 years with type 1 diabetes. Sequencing used central memory CD4+ T cells from blood.

CDR3: CSALDPRKTGELFF. The DNA for the CDR3 is TGCAGCGCCCTAGATCCTCGGAAAACCGGGGAGCTGTTTTTT. The chain joins TRBV29-1 to TRBJ2-2, with no clear D. V gave up 7 bases and J gave up 5 bases, with 17 bases separating them. Germline V CDR1 and CDR2: SQVTM, ANQGSEA. CDR3 length: 14 residues.